This TCR beta chain was profiled in a study of blood T cell repertoires in COVID-19. Looking at the study overall: Sites across the United States, Italy and Spain contributed samples from acute and convalescent COVID-19.

Original handling: Amplification of reference gene primers was used by the study to estimate nucleated cell counts. Libraries were prepared by immunoSEQ multiplex PCR; TCRdb keeps only in-frame clonotypes and omits some of them. V and J calls plus clone size are reproduced from that table; the DNA served to infer D and trimming. Among some 180,000 clones listed, around 86% were seen once. Trimming took off 3 bases at V and 7 bases at J, with 7 bases between the two ends. The CDR3 length is 13 residues. Germline CDR1 is MNHNS and CDR2 is SASEGT. The origin of this receptor is a woman older than 75 with COVID-19, enrolled during active disease. Sequenced: peripheral blood. The chain employs TRBV6-1 and TRBJ1-6; D may be TRBD1 (5 bases). In DNA, the CDR3 is TGTGCCAGCAGTGAGACAGCAAATTCACCCCTCCACTTT. It translates to CASSETANSPLHF.